This entry is about one T cell receptor beta chain. The antigen is undetermined. Clones were sequenced by immunoSEQ multiplex PCR, and TCRdb holds only the in-frame ones, with some missing. The table shows 60,000 to 100,000 clones, with 85% to 95% occurring only once. V was cut by 6 bases and J by 4 bases, with 14 bases left in between. CDR3 length: 14 amino acids. Germline V gene lookup returns CDR1 SGHRS and CDR2 YFSETQ. The data stem from a study of OX40 agonist ivuxolimab in advanced cancers. As for the study in general: Dose-escalation patients' cancers were hepatocellular carcinoma, melanoma, renal cell or head and neck cancer.

General study results and limits: CD8+ T cells averaged more expanded clones than CD4+. Among some nonresponders, normalized T-cell clonal expansion was also low.

This sample comprised CD4+ or CD8+ T cells sorted from blood, obtained in a trial of the OX40 agonist ivuxolimab. The TCR comes from an adult with an advanced solid tumor such as melanoma, head and neck, liver or kidney cancer. The rearrangement links TRBV5-1 to TRBJ2-1; D may correspond to TRBD1 or TRBD2 (7 bases each). The CDR3 loop reads CASTAGGGYNEQFF. The CDR3 bases are TGCGCCAGCACCGCAGGGGGAGGGTACAATGAGCAGTTCTTC.